This TCR beta chain was identified during a study of cytomegalovirus exposure and HLA in healthy donors (dated by TCRdb to about 2017). About the full investigation: According to a later analysis, one platform produced both the 120 validation repertoires and the 550 to 800 repertoires of the first cohort. The aim of the study was to test whether cataloging public T cell receptors could identify signatures of past pathogen exposure. Besides the first cohort of around 670 subjects, a separate validation cohort made up of 120 different subjects was used. To predict cytomegalovirus infection status, the study brought together high-throughput TCR immunosequencing, statistical association of individual TCRs with disease status, and machine learning. Overall study outcomes, separate from this receptor: The study gave a list of 150 to 200 TCR beta chains associated with cytomegalovirus. In both the original and validation cohorts, the classifier was reported to diagnose cytomegalovirus status with high specificity and sensitivity. In vitro tests confirmed that a few of the cytomegalovirus-associated TCR beta chains recognize cytomegalovirus antigens. According to the authors, the approach could potentially be generalized to other disease states and immunological phenotypes. Across donors, most TCR sequences were observed very rarely, whereas some public TCRs were present in many individuals. In a later analysis, TCRs clustered in the first cohort were found to also tend to co-occur in the 130 or so validation repertoires, with roughly 93% of cluster scores above 0. All 120 or so repertoires were used to score co-occurrence in the validation cohort in a later analysis, because that analysis had no HLA typing for the cohort.

Receptor libraries were prepared by the immunoSEQ multiplex PCR assay. The published analysis was carried out like this. A statistical classification framework was built for diagnosing cytomegalovirus status from the catalog of TCR beta chain sequences. TCRdb provides this immuneACCESS table in a form limited to in-frame rearrangements. Some clones are lacking; in checked studies, under half of them reflect an unresolved V gene, and why the rest are absent is not known. The V and J calls and clone size were taken over from that table, and D and trimming were inferred from the DNA. The sample table records some 130,000 clones; roughly four fifths of these occur just once. 25% to 30% of the sample is held by the ten biggest clonotypes. This clone has a single count. The antigen this receptor binds is unknown. Base-call qualities are not available, and no considerably larger clone is one nucleotide away.

The donors belonged to the validation cohort of around 130 subjects, which was separate from the approximately 700-subject first cohort. Sequencing input: PBMCs. The source is a man aged 30-40 years in good health and CMV-seropositive.

CDR3 sequence: CASTIRPRNGYTF. Read as DNA, the sequence is TGTGCCAGCACAATTAGACCTAGAAATGGCTACACCTTC. The chain links TRBV27 with TRBJ1-2; the D gene cannot be named for sure. Deletion took 7 bases off V and 6 bases off J, with a span of 15 bases between the germline ends. Spanning cysteine to phenylalanine, the CDR3 consists of 13 amino acids. The retained sequence is limited to the CDR3, 39 bases, with the frame set at the first base. CDR1 and CDR2 are read off the germline V gene (reference sequence) as MNHEY and SMNVEV.